This TCR beta chain was obtained from a study of blood T cell repertoires in COVID-19. The assay was immunoSEQ multiplex PCR, and TCRdb's table has in-frame clones only and misses some. The table has about 44,000 clones, roughly 90% seen once; the top ten hold roughly 21%. CDR3 size: 12 residues. The junction had 7 bases not matched to a gene; V was cut back by 4 bases and J by 14 bases. Germline V lookup: CDR1 LNHDA, CDR2 SQIVND (reference sequence). This clone has a handful of counts. This receptor was obtained from a woman older than 75 in a cohort sampled during active or convalescent COVID-19. Sequences were obtained from peripheral blood. The chain is built from TRBV19 and TRBJ1-4; 7 nucleotides align to TRBD1. CDR3 sequence (DNA): TGTGCCAGTAGTACCCGACAGGGCGCTCTGTTTTTT. This gives the protein CASSTRQGALFF.